This TCR beta chain is from a study of control samples from healthy donors and cancer patients. There are 11 residues in the CDR3. CDR1 and CDR2 from the germline V gene are MDHEN and SYDVKM. The ends were cut back, 6 bases at V and 6 bases at J, with 8 bases in the middle. Clones were sequenced by immunoSEQ multiplex PCR, and TCRdb holds only the in-frame ones, with some missing. In the table there are approximately 150,000 clones, about 90% of which are singletons. Sequencing was carried out using blood. This clonotype was sampled from a woman aged 40 to 49 in good health. The gene calls are TRBV28 and TRBJ1-1, with D unclear. The CDR3 DNA is TGTGCCAGCAGCCTCCGATCTGAAGCTTTCTTT. This sequence encodes CASSLRSEAFF. The whole variable domain, remainder taken from reference TRBV28 and TRBJ1-1, is DVKVTQSSRYLVKRTGEKVFLECVQDMDHENMFWYRQDPGLGLRLIYFSYDVKMKEKGDIPEGYSVSREKKERFSLILESASTNQTSMYLCASSLRSEAFFGQGTRLTVV.